The sequence of this T cell receptor (beta chain) was determined in a study of OX40 agonist ivuxolimab in advanced cancers. About the investigation overall: Ivuxolimab was an agonistic, fully human IgG2 monoclonal antibody directed against OX40 (CD134), a costimulatory receptor. The paper covers the monotherapy dose-escalation part of the phase I ivuxolimab trial, which included N ≈ 50 patients. Intravenous ivuxolimab was administered to patients every 2 weeks at six dose levels: 0.01, 0.1, 0.3, 1.5, 3 and 10 mg/kg. The purpose of peripheral TCRbeta sequencing was to test whether ivuxolimab changed TCR sequence diversity and led to clonal T-cell expansion. Patients were allowed to have had prior anti-PD-1, anti-PD-L1 or anti-CTLA-4 therapy, and 40% to 45% of the dose-escalation patients had been treated with checkpoint inhibitors. The dose-escalation cohort was about 87% male with a mean age of about 65 years, ranging from 23 to 79. Three dose-escalation patients achieved partial responses, one with hepatocellular carcinoma and two with cutaneous melanoma. Of the roughly 53 patients in dose escalation, 19 had hepatocellular carcinoma, about 15 had melanoma, 9 had renal cell carcinoma and 9 had head and neck cancer.

Worth noting for this clone: This clone's antigen is unknown. Within one base of it there is no much larger clone, and no base qualities were kept.

The germline V gene (reference sequence) gives CDR1 as MNHEY and CDR2 as SMNVEV. The CDR3, from cysteine to phenylalanine, totals 16 residues. Only the CDR3 DNA is retained, 48 bases long and in frame from the first base. Deletion took 0 bases off V and 2 bases off J, with a span of 11 bases between the germline ends. The trial excluded patients who had a history of autoimmune disease or who were on systemic immunosuppression. In every dose cohort, peripheral blood was drawn for TCR sequencing at baseline, cycle 4 day 1, and cycle 7 day 1. The samples were drawn from a first-in-human, open-label, multicenter phase I dose-escalation trial of ivuxolimab. Adults with locally advanced or metastatic head and neck squamous cell, hepatocellular, melanoma or renal cell carcinoma were enrolled in the trial. Before TCR sequencing, CD4+ T cells and CD8+ T cells were sorted from peripheral blood as separate populations.

Results and caveats for the whole study, not just this receptor: Low levels of normalized T-cell clonal expansion were also seen in some patients who did not respond. In the 0.1-3.0 mg/kg groups, partial responders were among the patients with the lowest normalized peripheral clonal expansion, particularly in CD8+ T cells. At doses of 0.1 to 3.0 mg/kg, clonal expansion of both CD4+ and CD8+ blood T cells was observed from baseline to week 6. On average, CD8+ T cells showed more expanded clones than CD4+ T cells after ivuxolimab. Which antigens the clonally expanded peripheral T cells were specific for was not determined.

For sequencing of the TCRbeta CDR3 region, genomic DNA was extracted from the sorted cells. The immunoSEQ Assay was used for sequencing of TCRbeta CDR3 regions. Entries here come from immuneACCESS through TCRdb and include only in-frame sequences with V and J called. Some clones fail to appear in such tables; in the studies checked, an unresolved V gene covers under half of the shortfall, and the cause of the remainder is unknown. A total of 60,000 to 65,000 clones appear in this sample, approximately 89% of them only once. The biggest ten clones account for about 12% of the sample. The input for sequencing was CD4+ or CD8+ T cells sorted from blood, taken in a trial of the OX40 agonist ivuxolimab. The origin of this receptor is an adult with an advanced solid tumor such as melanoma, head and neck, liver or kidney cancer. The V gene is TRBV27 and the J gene is TRBJ1-5; TRBD1 is possibly the D segment (5 matching bases). The CDR3 corresponds to CASSLSPGLGNQPQHF. In nucleotide form, the sequence is TGTGCCAGCAGTTTATCGCCAGGGCTGGGCAATCAGCCCCAGCATTTT.